This entry lists 6 T cell receptor beta chains sequenced from one sample in a study of blood T cell repertoires in COVID-19. Sequencing used immunoSEQ multiplex PCR; TCRdb keeps in-frame clones, though not all of them. There are about 74,000 clones in the sample; roughly 84% occur only once, and roughly 9.2% lies in the top ten. The specimen was peripheral blood. These receptors all stem from a man over 45 with active COVID-19.

The genes are TRBV9 and TRBJ2-2, with D possibly being TRBD2 (7 bases). Germline assignment: CDR1 SGDLS and CDR2 YYNGEE. This CDR3 has 17 residues. Deletions cut 4 bases from V and 2 bases from J, with 18 bases between. The CDR3 loop reads CASSPRGGGPNTGELFF. CDR3 DNA sequence: TGTGCCAGCAGCCCGAGGGGCGGGGGCCCTAACACCGGGGAGCTGTTTTTT.

This clone was counted between two and nine times. J is TRBJ1-5 and V is TRBV10-1; D is unclear. With 2 bases removed from V and 5 bases from J, the gap between germline ends came to 10 bases. Germline V lookup: CDR1 WNHNN, CDR2 SYGVQD (reference sequence). The CDR3 covers 14 residues. Here the CDR3 DNA reads TGCGCCAGCAGTGAGGGTGACACCGATCAGCCCCAGCATTTT. Encoded protein: CASSEGDTDQPQHF.

The V call is TRBV21-1, the J call TRBJ2-7; TRBD2 is taken as the D call from the table, unchecked against the DNA. TRBV21-1 is tagged as a pseudogene. The CDR3 is made up of 16 amino acids. The CDR3 loop reads CASTGYERDVSYEQYF. In DNA, the CDR3 is TGTGCCAGCACCGGGTATGAGCGGGATGTTTCCTACGAGCAGTACTTC.

The genes are TRBV11-2 and TRBJ1-2, with TRBD1 identical over 7 bases. The CDR3 runs 14 residues. Losses at the gene ends were 5 bases for V and 6 bases for J; bases not matched to a gene: 9. Germline CDR1 SGHAT, CDR2 FQNNGV. CDR3 sequence (DNA): TGTGCCAGCAGCAGGGGGCTGTTGGGGGATGGCTACACCTTC. Amino acids: CASSRGLLGDGYTF.

The chain is built from TRBV4-3 and TRBJ1-2; D uncertain. Germline V gene lookup returns CDR1 LGHNA and CDR2 YSLEER. The ends were cut back, 0 bases at V and 0 bases at J, with 14 bases in the middle. The CDR3 extends over 17 amino acids. CDR3 in amino acids: CASSQDFVAGANYGYTF. The CDR3 nucleotides are TGCGCCAGCAGCCAAGATTTCGTCGCCGGGGCTAACTATGGCTACACCTTC.

This chain connects TRBV5-4 to TRBJ1-2; tentative D call: TRBD1 (5 bases). Germline V gene sequence: CDR1 SGHNT, CDR2 YYREEE (reference sequence). V was trimmed by 0 bases and J by 8 bases, leaving 11 bases between them. This CDR3 region has 13 residues. CDR3 sequence: CASSLDRLTGYTF. Here the CDR3 DNA reads TGTGCCAGCAGCTTGGACAGGCTAACGGGCTACACCTTC. Complete variable domain (other parts from reference TRBV5-4 and TRBJ1-2): ETGVTQSPTHLIKTRGQQVTLRCSSQSGHNTVSWYQQALGQGPQFIFQYYREEENGRGNFPPRFSGLQFPNYSSELNVNALELDDSALYLCASSLDRLTGYTFGSGTRLTVV.